The T cell receptor beta chain under discussion was sequenced for a study of Graves' ophthalmopathy and Graves' hyperthyroidism. Study observations and caveats: Blood repertoires reportedly contained most expanded thyroid clonotypes above 0.001 frequency. Progression of ophthalmopathy was predicted by the model with roughly 65% sensitivity and around 72% specificity.

In its sample, this clonotype was seen many times. Its antigen is not identified. TCR beta CDR3 amplification used RNA transcripts. After a first-round RT-PCR with HTBI primers, a second-round multiplex PCR was run. Each CDR3 protein is one row after TCRdb ran MiXCR on the multiplex PCR reads. The table lists over 150,000 distinct CDR3 sequences, 37% of them singletons. This CDR3 is built from 12 residues. V was clipped by 4 bases and J by 5 bases, with 12 bases between them. Germline assignment: CDR1 DFQATT and CDR2 SNEGSKA (reference sequence). The clonotype originates from a woman aged 35 to 49 with Graves' ophthalmopathy. The chain joins TRBV20-1 to TRBJ2-7; D not resolved. Sequencing input: peripheral blood. CDR3 protein: CSAKGRVDEQYF. The CDR3 region has the DNA TGCAGTGCTAAGGGCCGGGTGGACGAGCAGTACTTC.